The text below deals with one TCR beta chain. Its matching antigen is unknown. This specimen comes from a study of T cell responses to AZD1222 COVID-19 vaccine. TCRdb keeps only in-frame clones here, not all; method: immunoSEQ multiplex PCR. The sample carries just under 95,000 clones, just over 90% recorded once. Study conclusions and caveats: Nearly half of spike-specific TCRs reportedly target unmutated variant regions. At study baseline, merely roughly 6 AZD1222 recipients were seropositive. Donors were mostly white British, more females; clonal diversity possibly underestimated.

Germline V gene data show CDR1 as LNHDA and CDR2 as SQIVND (reference sequence). J gave up 2 bases and V 5 bases, and 7 bases lay outside the gene matches. The CDR3 has 16 residues. Sequenced here: peripheral blood, sampled on day 0 of AZD1222 vaccination. The gene calls are TRBV19 and TRBJ1-3; 9 bases are shared with TRBD1. The sequence derives from an adult in good health. This CDR3 is CASSVLQGAPGNTIYF. The CDR3 DNA follows: TGTGCCAGTAGTGTCCTACAGGGGGCCCCTGGAAACACCATATATTTT. Filled out from reference TRBV19 and TRBJ1-3, the complete variable domain reads DGGITQSPKYLFRKEGQNVTLSCEQNLNHDAMYWYRQDPGQGLRLIYYSQIVNDFQKGDIAEGYSVSREKKESFPLTVTSAQKNPTAFYLCASSVLQGAPGNTIYFGEGSWLTVV.